This TCR beta chain derives from a study of shared clonotypes between healthy human individuals. Looking at the study overall: Three CD4 naive, three CD4 memory, two CD8 naive and one CD8 memory plate were used per donor.

Germline V CDR1 and CDR2: MNHNS, SASEGT. With 0 bases removed from V and 7 bases from J, the gap between germline ends came to 10 bases. The CDR3 runs 15 residues. TCRdb's table, derived via immunoSEQ multiplex PCR, lists solely in-frame clones and lacks some. The sample contains more than 2,000,000 clones, approximately 93% of which appear only once. The receptor was isolated from a man between 18 and 35 years old in good health. Some clones in this sample may be carry-over from other donors' samples. Sequencing was done on a sample of naive CD4+ T cells from PBMCs. Subset given: CD45RA+ positively selected. The V call is TRBV6-1, the J call TRBJ1-6; D uncertain. The CDR3 region has the DNA TGTGCCAGCAGTGAAGCAGGCCGGGAAAATTCACCCCTCCACTTT. Translated, it gives CASSEAGRENSPLHF.